Sequencing of this T cell receptor beta chain was carried out in a study of blood T cell repertoires in COVID-19. Study details: Italy, Spain and the United States were the sources of the convalescent and acute COVID-19 samples. Nucleic acid was either cDNA or gDNA, and it came from T cells, B-cell-depleted T cells, or PBMCs.

Authors' analysis steps: Reference gene primers were amplified, and this amplification served to estimate nucleated cell counts. The method was immunoSEQ multiplex PCR; TCRdb's version includes in-frame clones alone and lacks a portion of them. D and trimming come from the DNA, and the V and J calls and clone size come from that table. Here the sample spans roughly 71,000 clones, roughly 84% being singletons. V lost 1 base to trimming and J lost 2 bases, with 9 bases between them. Germline V CDR1 and CDR2: SGHTA, FQGNSA. The CDR3 is 15 amino acids. This chain connects TRBV7-2 to TRBJ2-1; D uncertain. The receptor comes from a man aged 45-65 years with active COVID-19. The sequencing sample was made of peripheral blood. In DNA form, the CDR3 reads TGTGCCAGCAGCTTAGGAGGCTACCCCTACAATGAGCAGTTCTTC. Translated, it gives CASSLGGYPYNEQFF.